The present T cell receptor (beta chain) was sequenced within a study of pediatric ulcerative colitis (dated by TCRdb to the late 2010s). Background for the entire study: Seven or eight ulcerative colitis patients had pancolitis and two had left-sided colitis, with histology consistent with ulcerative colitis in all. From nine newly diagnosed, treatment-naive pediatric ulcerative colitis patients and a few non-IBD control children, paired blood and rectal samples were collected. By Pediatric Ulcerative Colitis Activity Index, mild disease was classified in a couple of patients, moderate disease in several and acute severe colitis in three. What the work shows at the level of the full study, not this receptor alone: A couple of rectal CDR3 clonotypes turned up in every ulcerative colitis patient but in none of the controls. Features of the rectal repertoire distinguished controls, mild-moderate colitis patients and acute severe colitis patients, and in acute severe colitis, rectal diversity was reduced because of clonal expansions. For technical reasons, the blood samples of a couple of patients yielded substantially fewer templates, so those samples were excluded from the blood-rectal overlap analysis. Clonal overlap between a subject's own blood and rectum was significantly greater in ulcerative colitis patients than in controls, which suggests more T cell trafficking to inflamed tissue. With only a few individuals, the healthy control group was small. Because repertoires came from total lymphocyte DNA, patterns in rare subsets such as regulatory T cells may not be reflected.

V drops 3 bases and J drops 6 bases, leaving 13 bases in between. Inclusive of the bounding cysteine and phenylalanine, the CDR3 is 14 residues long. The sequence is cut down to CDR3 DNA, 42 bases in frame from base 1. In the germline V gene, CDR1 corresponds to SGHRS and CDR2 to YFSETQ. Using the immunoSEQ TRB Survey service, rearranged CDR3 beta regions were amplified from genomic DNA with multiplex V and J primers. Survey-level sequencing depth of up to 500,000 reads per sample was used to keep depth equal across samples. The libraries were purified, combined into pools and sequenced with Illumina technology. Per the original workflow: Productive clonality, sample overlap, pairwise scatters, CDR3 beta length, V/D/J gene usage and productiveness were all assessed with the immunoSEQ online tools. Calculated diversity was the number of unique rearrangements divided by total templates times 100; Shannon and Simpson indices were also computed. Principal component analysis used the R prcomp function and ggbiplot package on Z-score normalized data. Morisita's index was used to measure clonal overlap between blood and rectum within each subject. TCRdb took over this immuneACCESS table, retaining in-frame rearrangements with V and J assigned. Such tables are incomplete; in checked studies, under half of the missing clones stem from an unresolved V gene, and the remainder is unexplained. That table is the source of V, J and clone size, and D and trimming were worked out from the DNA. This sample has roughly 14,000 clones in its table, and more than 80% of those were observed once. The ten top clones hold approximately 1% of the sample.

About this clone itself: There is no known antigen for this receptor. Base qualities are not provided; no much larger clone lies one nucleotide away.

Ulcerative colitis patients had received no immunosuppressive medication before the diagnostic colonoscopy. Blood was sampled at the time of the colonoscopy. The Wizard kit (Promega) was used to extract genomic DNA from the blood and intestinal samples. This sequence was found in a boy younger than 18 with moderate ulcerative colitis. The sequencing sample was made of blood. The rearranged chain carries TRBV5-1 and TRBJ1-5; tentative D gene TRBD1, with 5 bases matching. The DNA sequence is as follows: TGCGCCAGCAGCTGGCAGGGCGGCAGTCAGCCCCAGCATTTT. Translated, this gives CASSWQGGSQPQHF.